The 30 T cell receptor beta chains below come from one sample, sequenced in a study of T cell changes during pregnancy in multiple sclerosis. Method: immunoSEQ multiplex PCR; TCRdb's copy keeps in-frame clones and lacks some. The sample lists 30,000 to 40,000 clones, more than 70% occurring once. Specimen: CD8+ T cells from peripheral blood mononuclear cells, collected in the third trimester of pregnancy. Receptor source: a female donor with multiple sclerosis, enrolled in a pregnancy study.

The chain links TRBV5-1 to TRBJ1-1; 8 bases match TRBD1. Germline assignment: CDR1 SGHRS and CDR2 YFSETQ. The V gene end was trimmed by 4 bases and the J gene end by 2 bases; junction bases not matched to a gene: 7. The CDR3 loop spans 15 amino acids. The CDR3 DNA follows: TGCGCCAGCAGCCTTTTACAGGGGGAAAACACTGAAGCTTTCTTT. Protein product: CASSLLQGENTEAFF.

The chain recombines TRBV13 with TRBJ1-1; D is perhaps TRBD1 (6 bases). Per the germline V gene, CDR1 is PRHDT and CDR2 is FYEKMQ (reference sequence). Between the trimmed V and J ends, which lost 2 bases and 3 bases, there was a span of 16 bases. The CDR3 sequence is 16 residues long. CDR3 residues: CASSLWGGGLDTEAFF. Written as DNA, the CDR3 is TGTGCCAGCAGCTTATGGGGGGGCGGTTTAGACACTGAAGCTTTCTTT.

The V call is TRBV20-1, the J call TRBJ2-7; the D is unclear. Germline CDR1 and CDR2: DFQATT and SNEGSKA (reference sequence). V was trimmed by 5 bases and J by 6 bases, leaving 11 bases between them. The CDR3 sequence is 11 residues long. The CDR3 spells CSAVHFGEQYF. As DNA, the CDR3 is TGCAGTGCTGTCCACTTTGGCGAGCAGTACTTC.

The chain recombines TRBV7-8 with TRBJ2-1; the match to TRBD1 covers 9 bases. The CDR3 length is 15 residues. Per the germline V gene, CDR1 is SGHVS and CDR2 is FQNEAQ. V was pared by 5 bases and J by 10 bases, with 12 bases of the junction left unmatched. The CDR3 here is CASSPGQGWINEQFF. The CDR3 region has the DNA TGTGCCAGCAGCCCTGGACAGGGGTGGATAAACGAGCAGTTCTTC.

The chain uses TRBV6-6 and TRBJ1-1; D is unresolved. The V gene lost 10 bases and the J gene lost 0 bases, with 15 bases spanning the gap. The CDR3 totals 14 residues. The germline gives CDR1 MNHNY, CDR2 SVGAGI (reference sequence). This CDR3 is CATEQNPLNTEAFF. CDR3 sequence (DNA): TGTGCCACCGAACAAAATCCCCTGAACACTGAAGCTTTCTTT.

The chain recombines TRBV9 with TRBJ2-7; 8 positions match TRBD2. V gave up 0 bases and J gave up 6 bases; unmatched junction bases: 5. This CDR3 region has 14 residues. Per germline, CDR1 SGDLS and CDR2 YYNGEE. The chain's CDR3 is CASSVENRGGEQYF. The CDR3 DNA sequence: TGTGCCAGCAGCGTAGAGAACCGGGGGGGCGAGCAGTACTTC.

The chain couples TRBV2 to TRBJ2-3; 7 bases agree with TRBD2. In germline, CDR1 is SNHLY, CDR2 FYNNEI. CDR3 length: 17 amino acids. The ends lost 4 bases at V and 1 base at J; junction bases unmatched: 11. For the CDR3, the DNA is TGTGCCAGCAGTGGAAACAGGAGGGAGGGACGCACAGATACGCAGTATTTT. It is translated as CASSGNRREGRTDTQYF.

This rearrangement joins TRBV7-8 to TRBJ2-7; D is possibly TRBD2 (6 bases). Germline CDR1 reads SGHVS; CDR2 reads FQNEAQ. V lost 0 bases, J lost 3 bases, and 9 bases lay in between. This CDR3 is 14 amino acids long. The CDR3, as DNA: TGTGCCAGCAGCTTAGCGGCGGGGTTCTACGAGCAGTACTTC. Protein product: CASSLAAGFYEQYF.

V gene TRBV5-5 combines with J gene TRBJ2-3, with D unclear. V was shortened by 0 bases and J by 4 bases, with 6 bases between the two germline ends. CDR1 is SGHKS and CDR2 is YYEKEE in the germline V gene (reference sequence). This CDR3 contains 13 residues. For the CDR3, the DNA is TGTGCCAGCAGCTTGGGCGAGCCAGATACGCAGTATTTT. Translating gives CASSLGEPDTQYF.

Details on this clone: This CDR3 is missing its conserved last phenylalanine or tryptophan, likely due to a read error. No DNA is shown, since the ends of the CDR3 on it are uncertain; the CDR3 is the one TCRdb lists. V is TRBV10-2 and J is TRBJ2-3; TRBD2 is the table's D call, not checked against the DNA. Germline CDR1 reads WSHSY; CDR2 reads SAAADI. The CDR3 length is 12 residues, termini included. The CDR3 spells CASSSSGDLPCD.

This chain uses TRBV15 with TRBJ1-1; D is possibly TRBD1 (6 bases). This CDR3 spans 13 amino acids. With 8 bases removed from V and 0 bases from J, the gap between germline ends came to 10 bases. Germline-derived CDR1 and CDR2 are LNHNV and YYDKDF (reference sequence). DNA of the CDR3: TGTGCCACCGGGGGCCTCCTGAACACTGAAGCTTTCTTT. Its protein is CATGGLLNTEAFF.

The V gene is TRBV18, the J gene TRBJ2-2, with D tentatively TRBD1 (5 bases). Trimming left V 2 bases short and J 9 bases short, with 13 bases between. CDR1 and CDR2 (germline): KGHSH, LQKENI. This CDR3 spans 14 amino acids. This chain's CDR3 is CASSPFQGPRELFF. The CDR3 region has the DNA TGTGCCAGCTCACCATTTCAGGGCCCCCGGGAGCTGTTTTTT.

The chain combines TRBV4-3 with TRBJ1-4; D gene unclear. This CDR3 spans 19 amino acids. The V gene's germline CDR1 is LGHNA and CDR2 YSLEER. V dropped 0 bases and J dropped 0 bases, with 17 bases sitting between them. CDR3 in amino acids: CASSQDVSVLAATNEKLFF. The CDR3 DNA reads as TGCGCCAGCAGCCAAGATGTATCTGTTCTGGCTGCAACTAATGAAAAACTGTTTTTT.

The chain couples TRBV13 to TRBJ1-4; D is unclear. With 0 bases removed from V and 8 bases from J, the gap between germline ends came to 10 bases. Germline lookup yields CDR1 PRHDT and CDR2 FYEKMQ (reference sequence). The CDR3 covers 14 residues. The CDR3 reads CASSLGPAGEKLFF. CDR3 DNA: TGTGCCAGCAGCTTAGGCCCAGCCGGGGAAAAACTGTTTTTT.

The chain carries TRBV30 and TRBJ1-2, with D possibly TRBD1 on 6 matching bases. The germline V gene has CDR1 GTSNPN and CDR2 SVGIG (reference sequence). The CDR3 is made up of 15 amino acids. Trimming took off 2 bases at V and 6 bases at J, with 19 bases between the two ends. The CDR3 spells CAWSPGVGQRDGYTF. The CDR3 DNA is TGTGCCTGGAGTCCTGGAGTTGGACAGAGAGATGGCTACACCTTC.

The chain carries TRBV13 and TRBJ2-1; TRBD2 matches at 8 bases. The CDR3 loop spans 16 amino acids. In germline, CDR1 is PRHDT, CDR2 FYEKMQ (reference sequence). The ends lost 3 bases at V and 9 bases at J; junction bases unmatched: 13. This CDR3 reads CASSLGGGGLSGEQFF. The CDR3 bases are TGTGCCAGCAGCTTGGGTGGCGGGGGGCTATCGGGTGAGCAGTTCTTC.

This sequence joins TRBV19 and TRBJ2-7, with 10 bases aligning to TRBD2. Germline V CDR1 and CDR2: LNHDA, SQIVND (reference sequence). This CDR3 is built from 14 residues. The trim removed 5 bases at V and 7 bases at J, leaving 8 bases unmatched. The CDR3 sequence is CASSSSGGTKEQYF. In DNA form, the CDR3 reads TGTGCCAGTAGTTCTAGCGGGGGTACGAAGGAGCAGTACTTC.

The chain couples TRBV7-8 to TRBJ2-5; TRBD2 matches 8 bases. CDR1 and CDR2 (germline): SGHVS, FQNEAQ. With 1 base clipped from V and 1 base from J, the junction kept 8 bases outside the gene matches. The CDR3 is made up of 17 amino acids. CDR3 region: CASSLGVGGGFQETQYF. CDR3 coding DNA: TGTGCCAGCAGCTTAGGGGTCGGCGGGGGGTTCCAAGAGACCCAGTACTTC.

The gene calls are TRBV28 and TRBJ1-2; no reliable D call. There are 13 residues in the CDR3. CDR1 is MDHEN and CDR2 is SYDVKM in the germline V gene. V was cut by 3 bases and J by 4 bases, with 9 bases left in between. CDR3 coding DNA: TGTGCCAGCAGTTTCAGGAATTCCTATGGCTACACCTTC. As protein: CASSFRNSYGYTF.

V is TRBV10-2 and J is TRBJ1-1; D gene unclear. V lost 0 bases and J 6 bases, leaving 5 bases between the germline ends. Germline values: CDR1 WSHSY, CDR2 SAAADI. The CDR3 has 12 amino acids. CDR3 nucleotide sequence: TGCGCCAGCAGTGAGTCTATCTCTGAAGCTTTCTTT. Protein sequence: CASSESISEAFF.

The chain links TRBV27 to TRBJ2-6, with D perhaps TRBD1 (6 bases). Looked up from germline, CDR1 is MNHEY and CDR2 is SMNVEV (reference sequence). The CDR3 spans 17 residues. V was pared by 5 bases and J by 0 bases, with 14 bases between. The CDR3 loop is CASSPLDSLSGANVLTF. The CDR3 nucleotides are TGTGCCAGCAGTCCCTTGGACAGCCTCTCTGGGGCCAACGTCCTGACTTTC.

V usage is TRBV6-5 and J usage is TRBJ1-1; D is possibly TRBD1 (5 bases). Per germline, CDR1 MNHEY and CDR2 SVGAGI. The V gene lost 2 bases and the J gene lost 6 bases, with 10 bases spanning the gap. The CDR3 runs 13 residues. As DNA, the CDR3 is TGTGCCAGCAGTTACGGGGCCTTTGCTGAAGCTTTCTTT. It yields the protein CASSYGAFAEAFF.

The V and J genes are TRBV2 and TRBJ2-3, with D perhaps matching TRBD2 (7 bases). Per germline, CDR1 SNHLY and CDR2 FYNNEI. CDR3 size: 16 residues. Trimming removed 1 base from V and 6 bases from J, with 17 bases in between. CDR3 loop: CASSEVNGRGGDTQYF. DNA of the CDR3: TGTGCCAGCAGTGAAGTCAACGGCAGGGGAGGGGATACGCAGTATTTT.

The V call is TRBV6-5, the J call TRBJ1-5; D gene unclear. Germline-derived CDR1 and CDR2 are MNHEY and SVGAGI. The CDR3 has 15 amino acids. Trimming removed 5 bases at V and 0 bases at J, with 11 bases between. Here the CDR3 DNA reads TGTGCCAGCAGTGTGGTCCAGAATAGCAATCAGCCCCAGCATTTT. Amino acids: CASSVVQNSNQPQHF.

The chain recombines TRBV9 with TRBJ1-2; the match to TRBD1 covers 7 bases. With V trimmed by 4 bases and J by 4 bases, 7 bases remained unmatched. This CDR3 is built from 14 residues. Germline assignment: CDR1 SGDLS and CDR2 YYNGEE. CDR3 amino acids: CASSRGQVGYGYTF. CDR3 nucleotide sequence: TGTGCCAGCAGCCGAGGACAGGTTGGCTATGGCTACACCTTC. The full variable domain, in which reference TRBV9 and TRBJ1-2 provide the parts outside the CDR3, is DSGVTQTPKHLITATGQRVTLRCSPRSGDLSVYWYQQSLDQGLQFLIQYYNGEERAKGNILERFSAQQFPDLHSELNLSSLELGDSALYFCASSRGQVGYGYTFGSGTRLTVV.

The chain combines TRBV7-9 with TRBJ1-1; D ambiguous. V was trimmed by 0 bases and J by 5 bases, leaving 7 bases between them. The length of the CDR3 is 13 residues. In germline, CDR1 is SEHNR, CDR2 FQNEAQ (reference sequence). The CDR3 sequence: CASSLASGTEAFF. The CDR3 DNA reads TGTGCCAGCAGCTTAGCGTCCGGGACTGAAGCTTTCTTT.

The rearrangement uses TRBV11-2 and TRBJ2-7; D remains ambiguous. The CDR3 spans 15 residues. In germline, CDR1 is SGHAT, CDR2 FQNNGV. V was clipped by 0 bases and J by 3 bases, with 12 bases between them. This chain's CDR3 is CASSLDPLTYYEQYF. The CDR3 region has the DNA TGTGCCAGCAGCTTAGATCCCCTCACCTACTACGAGCAGTACTTC.

This clone was observed once. The V and J genes are TRBV5-4 and TRBJ1-6; unclear D gene. In germline, CDR1 is SGHNT, CDR2 YYREEE (reference sequence). V lost 3 bases and J 0 bases, leaving 13 bases between the germline ends. The CDR3 runs 17 residues. CDR3 residues: CASSWLSGSSYNSPLHF. DNA of the CDR3: TGTGCCAGCAGCTGGCTATCTGGGAGCTCCTATAATTCACCCCTCCACTTT.

The chain has TRBV4-1 and TRBJ1-2; no clear D. The V gene's germline CDR1 is MGHRA and CDR2 YSYEKL. Trimming took off 1 base at V and 5 bases at J, with 8 bases between the two ends. This CDR3 spans 13 amino acids. CDR3 region: CASSQGQKYGYTF. The CDR3 nucleotides read TGCGCCAGCAGCCAAGGGCAGAAATATGGCTACACCTTC.

The rearrangement links TRBV7-9 to TRBJ2-1; tentatively, D is TRBD2 (7 bases). The CDR3 has 14 amino acids. V was cut by 3 bases and J by 2 bases, with 8 bases left in between. The V gene's germline CDR1 is SEHNR and CDR2 FQNEAQ (reference sequence). CDR3 bases: TGTGCCAGCAGCTTCGGGGGGCCCTACAATGAGCAGTTCTTC. This gives the protein CASSFGGPYNEQFF.